These T cell receptor beta chains were read from a single sample in a study of cytomegalovirus exposure and HLA in healthy donors. Libraries were prepared by immunoSEQ multiplex PCR; TCRdb keeps only in-frame clonotypes and omits some of them. The data show around 150,000 clones, about 85% seen once. The sequencing input was PBMCs. The receptors were gathered from a man aged 30 to 45 in good health and CMV-seropositive. The CDR3 runs from the conserved cysteine through the conserved F or W. Each record gives: CDR3 protein, CDR3 DNA, J gene, CDR3 length, D gene, V gene, clone size. The D gene is left open where the match is weak. The size field is filled for only some rows; it gives once, few, many or a size class.

cdr3_aa: CASSWPSPHEQYF
cdr3_nt: TGCGCCAGCAGCTGGCCGTCCCCACACGAGCAGTACTTC
j_call: TRBJ2-7
cdr3_length: 13
d_call: .
v_call: TRBV5-1
clone_size: .

cdr3_aa: CASRRGGPYEQYF
cdr3_nt: TGTGCCAGCAGAAGAGGGGGCCCCTACGAGCAGTACTTC
j_call: TRBJ2-7
cdr3_length: 13
d_call: TRBD1
v_call: TRBV27
clone_size: once

cdr3_aa: CASMTGGTDTQYF
cdr3_nt: TGTGCAAGCATGACGGGGGGCACAGATACGCAGTATTTT
j_call: TRBJ2-3
cdr3_length: 13
d_call: .
v_call: TRBV7-2
clone_size: .

cdr3_aa: CSANYNHGYTF
cdr3_nt: TGCAGTGCTAACTACAATCATGGCTACACCTTC
j_call: TRBJ1-2
cdr3_length: 11
d_call: .
v_call: TRBV20-1
clone_size: .

cdr3_aa: CASSLGVSGGGQETQYF
cdr3_nt: TGTGCCAGCAGCTTAGGGGTGAGCGGGGGTGGACAAGAGACCCAGTACTTC
j_call: TRBJ2-5
cdr3_length: 17
d_call: TRBD2
v_call: TRBV7-6
clone_size: .

cdr3_aa: CASSVRTAYEQYF
cdr3_nt: TGCGCCAGCAGTGTGCGGACAGCCTACGAGCAGTACTTC
j_call: TRBJ2-7
cdr3_length: 13
d_call: .
v_call: TRBV10-2
clone_size: .

cdr3_aa: CASSQDRAGSYEQYF
cdr3_nt: TGCGCCAGCAGCCAAGATCGGGCGGGGTCCTACGAGCAGTACTTC
j_call: TRBJ2-7
cdr3_length: 15
d_call: .
v_call: TRBV4-3
clone_size: .

cdr3_aa: CSVVTDRGNSPLHF
cdr3_nt: TGCAGCGTAGTAACAGACAGGGGTAATTCACCCCTCCACTTT
j_call: TRBJ1-6
cdr3_length: 14
d_call: TRBD1
v_call: TRBV29-1
clone_size: few

cdr3_aa: CASSDRTDNQPQHF
cdr3_nt: TGTGCCAGCAGTGACCGGACAGACAATCAGCCCCAGCATTTT
j_call: TRBJ1-5
cdr3_length: 14
d_call: .
v_call: TRBV2
clone_size: .

cdr3_aa: CASSVVAGVRETQYF
cdr3_nt: TGTGCCAGCAGCGTAGTAGCGGGGGTAAGGGAGACCCAGTACTTC
j_call: TRBJ2-5
cdr3_length: 15
d_call: TRBD2
v_call: TRBV9
clone_size: once

cdr3_aa: CASSSRTGETYNSPLHF
cdr3_nt: TGTGCCAGCAGCTCGAGGACAGGCGAAACCTATAATTCACCCCTCCACTTT
j_call: TRBJ1-6
cdr3_length: 17
d_call: TRBD1
v_call: TRBV7-2
clone_size: .

cdr3_aa: CASSSQLGSYEQYF
cdr3_nt: TGTGCCAGCAGCTCACAACTAGGATCCTACGAGCAGTACTTC
j_call: TRBJ2-7
cdr3_length: 14
d_call: .
v_call: TRBV7-9
clone_size: .

cdr3_aa: CASSDRFSYEQYF
cdr3_nt: TGTGCCAGCAGCGACAGATTCTCCTACGAGCAGTACTTC
j_call: TRBJ2-7
cdr3_length: 13
d_call: .
v_call: TRBV6-1
clone_size: .

cdr3_aa: CASSPPDRSGRYF
cdr3_nt: TGTGCCAGCAGCCCCCCGGACAGGAGCGGAAGGTACTTC
j_call: TRBJ2-7
cdr3_length: 13
d_call: TRBD1
v_call: TRBV7-2
clone_size: few

cdr3_aa: CASSTLILGQGVFGNSPLHF
cdr3_nt: TGTGCCAGCAGTACCCTGATCCTGGGACAGGGGGTATTTGGGAATTCACCCCTCCACTTT
j_call: TRBJ1-6
cdr3_length: 20
d_call: TRBD1
v_call: TRBV27
clone_size: .

cdr3_aa: CASSQEPGSTKNIQYF
cdr3_nt: TGCGCCAGCAGCCAAGAGCCAGGGTCTACCAAAAACATTCAGTACTTC
j_call: TRBJ2-4
cdr3_length: 16
d_call: .
v_call: TRBV4-1
clone_size: .

cdr3_aa: CASSPRLGGVGDTQYF
cdr3_nt: TGTGCCAGTAGTCCGCGTTTAGGGGGCGTTGGAGATACGCAGTATTTT
j_call: TRBJ2-3
cdr3_length: 16
d_call: TRBD1
v_call: TRBV19
clone_size: .

cdr3_aa: CASSPAGSENTEAFF
cdr3_nt: TGCGCCAGCAGCCCTGCGGGATCTGAGAACACTGAAGCTTTCTTT
j_call: TRBJ1-1
cdr3_length: 15
d_call: .
v_call: TRBV10-1
clone_size: .

cdr3_aa: CASSPSTSGEVNEQFF
cdr3_nt: TGTGCCAGCAGCCCTTCGACTAGCGGGGAGGTAAATGAGCAGTTCTTC
j_call: TRBJ2-1
cdr3_length: 16
d_call: TRBD2
v_call: TRBV7-9
clone_size: .

cdr3_aa: CASSLGQGSSYEQYF
cdr3_nt: TGTGCTAGCAGCTTAGGACAGGGGAGCTCCTACGAGCAGTACTTC
j_call: TRBJ2-7
cdr3_length: 15
d_call: TRBD1
v_call: TRBV7-7
clone_size: .

cdr3_aa: CASSPYPGQVNARNIQYF
cdr3_nt: TGTGCCAGTAGTCCGTACCCGGGACAGGTTAACGCTAGAAACATTCAGTACTTC
j_call: TRBJ2-4
cdr3_length: 18
d_call: TRBD1
v_call: TRBV19
clone_size: .

cdr3_aa: CASSLNAFPGLAGNEQFF
cdr3_nt: TGTGCCAGCAGCTTAAACGCTTTTCCGGGACTAGCGGGCAATGAGCAGTTCTTC
j_call: TRBJ2-1
cdr3_length: 18
d_call: TRBD2
v_call: TRBV7-3
clone_size: .

cdr3_aa: CASSSLGLATDTQYF
cdr3_nt: TGTGCCAGCAGCTCCCTTGGCCTAGCTACAGATACGCAGTATTTT
j_call: TRBJ2-3
cdr3_length: 15
d_call: .
v_call: TRBV6-1
clone_size: .

cdr3_aa: CASSVGLAGPRTSTDTQYF
cdr3_nt: TGTGCCAGCAGCGTAGGACTAGCGGGACCCCGCACTAGCACAGATACGCAGTATTTT
j_call: TRBJ2-3
cdr3_length: 19
d_call: TRBD2
v_call: TRBV9
clone_size: .

cdr3_aa: CASNQGGSSGAFEQFF
cdr3_nt: TGTGCCAGCAACCAGGGGGGCTCTAGCGGGGCCTTTGAGCAGTTCTTC
j_call: TRBJ2-1
cdr3_length: 16
d_call: TRBD2
v_call: TRBV7-3
clone_size: .

cdr3_aa: CASSIGQGADEQFF
cdr3_nt: TGTGCCAGTAGTATAGGACAGGGGGCTGATGAGCAGTTCTTC
j_call: TRBJ2-1
cdr3_length: 14
d_call: TRBD1
v_call: TRBV19
clone_size: once

cdr3_aa: CASSLSLGGAGETQYF
cdr3_nt: TGTGCCAGCAGCTTGAGCCTCGGCGGGGCGGGGGAGACCCAGTACTTC
j_call: TRBJ2-5
cdr3_length: 16
d_call: .
v_call: TRBV7-9
clone_size: .

cdr3_aa: CASSRDTYEQYF
cdr3_nt: TGTGCCAGCAGCCGGGACACCTACGAGCAGTACTTC
j_call: TRBJ2-7
cdr3_length: 12
d_call: .
v_call: TRBV6-6
clone_size: .

cdr3_aa: CASSPDRGYGYTF
cdr3_nt: TGTGCCAGCAGCCCGGACAGGGGCTATGGCTACACCTTC
j_call: TRBJ1-2
cdr3_length: 13
d_call: TRBD1
v_call: TRBV9
clone_size: .

cdr3_aa: CASSEAPGLYNEQFF
cdr3_nt: TGTGCCAGCAGTGAAGCGCCGGGACTATACAATGAGCAGTTCTTC
j_call: TRBJ2-1
cdr3_length: 15
d_call: TRBD2
v_call: TRBV6-1
clone_size: .

cdr3_aa: CASSPGEALGEKLFF
cdr3_nt: TGTGCCAGCAGCCCGGGGGAGGCGTTAGGAGAAAAACTGTTTTTT
j_call: TRBJ1-4
cdr3_length: 15
d_call: .
v_call: TRBV5-4
clone_size: .

cdr3_aa: CASSPETDYGYTF
cdr3_nt: TGTGCCAGCAGCCCAGAGACAGACTATGGCTACACCTTC
j_call: TRBJ1-2
cdr3_length: 13
d_call: .
v_call: TRBV7-9
clone_size: .

cdr3_aa: CASSPQGATETQYF
cdr3_nt: TGTGCCAGCAGTCCTCAGGGGGCGACGGAGACCCAGTACTTC
j_call: TRBJ2-5
cdr3_length: 14
d_call: TRBD1
v_call: TRBV6-5
clone_size: .

cdr3_aa: CASGILQDGSRVIQETQYF
cdr3_nt: TGTGCTAGTGGAATACTACAGGACGGGAGTAGGGTCATCCAAGAGACCCAGTACTTC
j_call: TRBJ2-5
cdr3_length: 19
d_call: .
v_call: TRBV12-5
clone_size: .

cdr3_aa: CASSAQGTGYTGELFF
cdr3_nt: TGTGCCAGCAGCGCCCAGGGGACGGGTTACACCGGGGAGCTGTTTTTT
j_call: TRBJ2-2
cdr3_length: 16
d_call: .
v_call: TRBV9
clone_size: .

cdr3_aa: CASSLGPTQETQYF
cdr3_nt: TGTGCCAGCAGCTTAGGCCCGACACAAGAGACCCAGTACTTC
j_call: TRBJ2-5
cdr3_length: 14
d_call: .
v_call: TRBV13
clone_size: once

cdr3_aa: CASSHPQGGGPLFGAFF
cdr3_nt: TGTGCCAGCAGCCACCCCCAAGGGGGCGGACCTCTGTTCGGAGCTTTCTTT
j_call: TRBJ1-1
cdr3_length: 17
d_call: TRBD1
v_call: TRBV4-2
clone_size: few

cdr3_aa: CASSRSWEGLGSYTF
cdr3_nt: TGTGCCAGCAGTAGATCATGGGAGGGACTCGGTTCGTACACCTTC
j_call: TRBJ1-2
cdr3_length: 15
d_call: .
v_call: TRBV6-1
clone_size: .

cdr3_aa: CASGAGAWGNTEAFF
cdr3_nt: TGTGCCAGTGGGGCGGGGGCGTGGGGGAACACTGAAGCTTTCTTT
j_call: TRBJ1-1
cdr3_length: 15
d_call: .
v_call: TRBV19
clone_size: .

cdr3_aa: CASSQGAGTGTAYEQYF
cdr3_nt: TGCGCCAGCAGCCAAGGAGCCGGGACAGGGACGGCCTACGAGCAGTACTTC
j_call: TRBJ2-7
cdr3_length: 17
d_call: TRBD1
v_call: TRBV4-3
clone_size: .

cdr3_aa: CASSLGHDTGELFF
cdr3_nt: TGTGCCAGCAGCCTTGGACATGACACCGGGGAGCTGTTTTTT
j_call: TRBJ2-2
cdr3_length: 14
d_call: .
v_call: TRBV13
clone_size: .

cdr3_aa: CASSFRESQPQHF
cdr3_nt: TGTGCCAGCAGCTTCAGGGAAAGCCAGCCCCAGCATTTT
j_call: TRBJ1-5
cdr3_length: 13
d_call: .
v_call: TRBV6-5
clone_size: few

cdr3_aa: CASSQGRIGQGVGELFF
cdr3_nt: TGCGCCAGCAGCCAAGGGCGTATAGGGCAGGGGGTCGGGGAGCTGTTTTTT
j_call: TRBJ2-2
cdr3_length: 17
d_call: TRBD1
v_call: TRBV4-3
clone_size: .

cdr3_aa: CAARPGQGLLGELFF
cdr3_nt: TGTGCCGCTAGACCGGGACAGGGCCTCCTTGGGGAGCTGTTTTTT
j_call: TRBJ2-2
cdr3_length: 15
d_call: TRBD1
v_call: TRBV19
clone_size: .

cdr3_aa: CASSHNGGPTDTQYF
cdr3_nt: TGCGCCAGCAGCCATAATGGGGGCCCCACAGATACGCAGTATTTT
j_call: TRBJ2-3
cdr3_length: 15
d_call: .
v_call: TRBV4-3
clone_size: .

cdr3_aa: CASSQSDRVGPIHEKLFF
cdr3_nt: TGCGCCAGCAGTCAATCGGACAGGGTGGGACCAATACATGAAAAACTGTTTTTT
j_call: TRBJ1-4
cdr3_length: 18
d_call: TRBD1
v_call: TRBV23-1
clone_size: .

cdr3_aa: CASSLPGGARVGYTF
cdr3_nt: TGTGCCAGCAGCTTACCCGGGGGGGCAAGGGTCGGCTACACCTTC
j_call: TRBJ1-2
cdr3_length: 15
d_call: .
v_call: TRBV7-8
clone_size: .

cdr3_aa: CASIPAGQGYEQYF
cdr3_nt: TGTGCCAGCATCCCCGCCGGGCAGGGCTACGAGCAGTACTTC
j_call: TRBJ2-7
cdr3_length: 14
d_call: .
v_call: TRBV7-9
clone_size: .